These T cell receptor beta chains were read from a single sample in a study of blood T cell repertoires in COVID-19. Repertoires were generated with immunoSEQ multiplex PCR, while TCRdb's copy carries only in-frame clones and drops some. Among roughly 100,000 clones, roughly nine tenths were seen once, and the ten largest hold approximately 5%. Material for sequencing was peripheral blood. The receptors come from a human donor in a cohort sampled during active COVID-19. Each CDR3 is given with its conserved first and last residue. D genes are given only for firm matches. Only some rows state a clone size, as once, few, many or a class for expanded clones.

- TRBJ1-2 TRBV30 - TGTGCCTGGAGTGTACTTTTTCGGGGAGAGGGCTACACCTTC CAWSVLFRGEGYTF
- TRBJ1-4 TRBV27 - TGTGCCAGCAGTTTCCAGGGAACTAATGAAAAACTGTTTTTT CASSFQGTNEKLFF
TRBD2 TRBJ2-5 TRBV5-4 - TGTGCCAGCAGCCCTGGACTAGCGGGGCTTCCCCGCCAAGAGACCCAGTACTTC CASSPGLAGLPRQETQYF
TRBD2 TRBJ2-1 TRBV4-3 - TGCGCCAGCAGCCAAGATCTTAAACAGTTTCCGGGAGGCCGGACGGGTGAGCAGTTCTTC CASSQDLKQFPGGRTGEQFF
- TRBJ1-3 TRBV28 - TGTGCCAGCAGTTTCGGCCAGGGGTCTGGAAACACCATATATTTT CASSFGQGSGNTIYF
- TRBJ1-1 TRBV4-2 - TGTGCCAGCAGCCAAGATTTCGGGGGGCCGAGTGAAGCTTTCTTT CASSQDFGGPSEAFF
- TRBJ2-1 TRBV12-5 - TGTGCTAGTGGTCCACCCGGAGCGGTTGAGCAGTTCTTC CASGPPGAVEQFF
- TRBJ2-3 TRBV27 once TGTGCCAGCCGTAGGTGGGCGCGACGCACAGATACGCAGTATTTT CASRRWARRTDTQYF
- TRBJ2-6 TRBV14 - TGTGCCAGCAGCGGAGGAATCACACGTCAATTCTGGGGGGCCAACGTCCTGACTTTC CASSGGITRQFWGANVLTF
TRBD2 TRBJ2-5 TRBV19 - TGTGCCAGTAGTATCTTAGCGGGAGCCCAAGAGACCCAGTACTTC CASSILAGAQETQYF
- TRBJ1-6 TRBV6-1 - TGTGCCAGCAGTGAAGAGGACAGCTCTGCATCACCCCTCCACTTT CASSEEDSSASPLHF
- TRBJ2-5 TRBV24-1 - TGTGCCACCAGTGATTTGCGTCCGGGTGTCCAAGAGACCCAGTACTTC CATSDLRPGVQETQYF
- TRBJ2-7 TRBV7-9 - TGTGCCAGCAGCAACACTGCGGGACAGAATTACGAGCAGTACTTC CASSNTAGQNYEQYF
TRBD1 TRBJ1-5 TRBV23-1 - TGCGCCAGCAGCCACAGGGGGCAGGGCAATCAGCCCCAGCATTTT CASSHRGQGNQPQHF
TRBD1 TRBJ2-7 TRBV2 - TGTGCCGGGGACAGGGGGAATTCCTACGAGCAGTACTTC CAGDRGNSYEQYF
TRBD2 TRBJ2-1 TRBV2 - TGTGCCAGCAGGGGACTAGCGGGTATAGGCGATGAGCAGTTCTTC CASRGLAGIGDEQFF
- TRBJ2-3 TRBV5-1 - TGCGCCAGCAGCTTGGCAGGCACAGATACGCAGTATTTT CASSLAGTDTQYF
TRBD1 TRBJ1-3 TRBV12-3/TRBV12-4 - TGTGCCAGCAGGACAGGGACTGGAAACACCATATATTTT CASRTGTGNTIYF
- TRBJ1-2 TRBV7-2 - TGTGCCAGCAGCTTAGCGGCTACGGGGAACTATGGCTACACCTTC CASSLAATGNYGYTF
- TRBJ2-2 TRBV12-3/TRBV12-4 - TGTGCCAGCAGTACCGGGGGCACCGGGGAGCTGTTTTTT CASSTGGTGELFF
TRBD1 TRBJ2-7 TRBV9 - TGTGCCAGCAGCCCAGATCAGGACAGGTACGAGCAGTACTTC CASSPDQDRYEQYF
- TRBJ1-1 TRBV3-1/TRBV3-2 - TGTGCCAGCAGCCCAGGGTTTTCCCAGAACACTGAAGCTTTCTTT CASSPGFSQNTEAFF
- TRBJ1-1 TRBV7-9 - TGTGCCTCTGGGCTTATGGCAGACACTGAAGCTTTCTTT CASGLMADTEAFF
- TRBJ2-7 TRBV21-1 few TGTGCCAGCAGCAAATTGGGACTGCAGCCAACAGACCCCGTCCGGCAGTACTTC CASSKLGLQPTDPVRQYF
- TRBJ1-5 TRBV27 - TGTGCCAGCAGTTCACAGGGTTATCAGCCCCAGCATTTT CASSSQGYQPQHF
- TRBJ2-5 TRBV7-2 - TGTGCCAGCTCCCCGGGGGTGTTAGAGACCCAGTACTTC CASSPGVLETQYF
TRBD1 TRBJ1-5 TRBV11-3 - TGTGCCAGCAGCGTAGATCCGGGACAGGGTAGCAATCAGCCCCAGCATTTT CASSVDPGQGSNQPQHF
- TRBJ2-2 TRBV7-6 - TGTGCCAGCAGCTCGCTGGGGCGGACCGGGGAGCTGTTTTTT CASSSLGRTGELFF
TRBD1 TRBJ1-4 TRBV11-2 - TGTGCCAGCAGCTTAGCCCCGACAGGGGTTAATGAAAAACTGTTTTTT CASSLAPTGVNEKLFF
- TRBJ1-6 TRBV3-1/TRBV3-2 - TGTGCCAGCAGCCAAGGGACAGTCAATTCACCCCTCCACTTT CASSQGTVNSPLHF
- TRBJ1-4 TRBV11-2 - TGTGCCAGCAGCCCCAGGGAGGGCGTTGGGGAAAAACTGTTTTTT CASSPREGVGEKLFF
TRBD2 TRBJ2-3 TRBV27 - TGTGCCAGCAGTTCAGGAGGGAGGGGCGCAGATACGCAGTATTTT CASSSGGRGADTQYF
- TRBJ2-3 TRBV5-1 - TGCGCCAGCAGCTTGGAAAACGGGACTACAGATACGCAGTATTTT CASSLENGTTDTQYF
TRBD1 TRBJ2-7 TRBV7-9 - TGTGCCAGCGTATCCGGGACAGGGTTCGAGCAGTACTTC CASVSGTGFEQYF
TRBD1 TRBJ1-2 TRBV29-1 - TGCAGCTCTATGACAGGGGGTGAGCCTGGCTACACCTTC CSSMTGGEPGYTF
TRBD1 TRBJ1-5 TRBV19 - TGTGCCACCGAACCGACAGGGACCGGGAATCAGCCCCAGCATTTT CATEPTGTGNQPQHF
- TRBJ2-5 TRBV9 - TGTGCCAGCAGCGCCTTGGGAATAGGTGGCACAGGAGACCTAAGGATGGAGACCCAGTACTTC CASSALGIGGTGDLRMETQYF
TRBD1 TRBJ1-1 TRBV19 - TGTGCCAGTAGTATCTCGGTCAGGGGGTACACTGAAGCTTTCTTT CASSISVRGYTEAFF
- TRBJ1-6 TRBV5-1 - TGCGCCAGCAGGCGGGGGGATTCACCCCTCCACTTT CASRRGDSPLHF
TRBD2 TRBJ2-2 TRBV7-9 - TGTGCCAGCATTACTAGCGGGGGGACCACCGGGGAGCTGTTTTTT CASITSGGTTGELFF
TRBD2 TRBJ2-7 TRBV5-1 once TGCGCCAGCAGCCCGTACGGACTAGCGGGAGAGTACGAGCAGTACTTC CASSPYGLAGEYEQYF
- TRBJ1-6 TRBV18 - TGTGCCAGCTCACCATTGAGCGGGGCCCCCGGGTCACCCCTCCACTTT CASSPLSGAPGSPLHF
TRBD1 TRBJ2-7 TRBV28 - TGTGCCAGCAGTTTCCCCCCCGGGACAGGGCGATACGAGCAGTACTTC CASSFPPGTGRYEQYF
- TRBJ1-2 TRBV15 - TGTGCCACCAGCAGAGTAGGAAAAAGGGGCCTAGGCTACACCTTC CATSRVGKRGLGYTF
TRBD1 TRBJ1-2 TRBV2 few TGTGCCAGCAGCCAACCAGGGGGCTTAATCTTTGGCTACACCTTC CASSQPGGLIFGYTF
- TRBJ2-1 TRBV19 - TGTGCCAGTAGTATAAGTGGCAGGGGTTCCTACAATGAGCAGTTCTTC CASSISGRGSYNEQFF
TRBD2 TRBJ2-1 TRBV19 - TGTGCCAGTAGTATAGAGGCGAGGACTAGCGGGAGAGGTGAGCAGTTCTTC CASSIEARTSGRGEQFF
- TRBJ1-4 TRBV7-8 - TGTGCCAGCAGCTCCGGGACTGCAGAAAAACTGTTTTTT CASSSGTAEKLFF
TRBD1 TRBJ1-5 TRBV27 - TGTGCCAGCAGGGGGACAGGGGCTTCCTTGCCCCAGCATTTT CASRGTGASLPQHF
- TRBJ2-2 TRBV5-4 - TGTGCCAGCAGCCGTAGCGGCCGGTGGGCCGGGGAGCTGTTTTTT CASSRSGRWAGELFF
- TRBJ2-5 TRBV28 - TGTGCCAGCAGTTCCCCCCGGGATGGGGCCCAGTACTTC CASSSPRDGAQYF